Below, 18 T cell receptor beta chains from the same sample are listed, as sequenced in a study of CD8+CD57+ T cells in acquired aplastic anemia. Genomic DNA constituted the template upon which TCR beta VDJ and CDR3 profiling was performed. TCRdb passed the reads through MiXCR, listing each CDR3 protein once. The sample shows 300,000 or so distinct CDR3 sequences, approximately 56% of them seen only once. The sample taken for sequencing was sorted CD4+, CD8+, or CD8+CD57+ T cells (not recorded which) from PBMCs. The origin of the receptors is a human donor with severe aplastic anemia or a healthy control (not recorded which).

This clonotype was seen a handful of times. V is TRBV5-6 and J is TRBJ2-1; 10 bases match TRBD2. Germline lookup yields CDR1 SGHDT and CDR2 YYEEEE. J gave up 0 bases and V 4 bases, and 16 bases lay outside the gene matches. This CDR3 comprises 20 residues. In DNA, the CDR3 is TGTGCCAGCAGCACCTTCTTAGCGGGGGGTCTAGTGGGCTCCTACAATGAGCAGTTCTTC. Translated, it gives CASSTFLAGGLVGSYNEQFF.

This rearrangement joins TRBV10-3 to TRBJ1-2; D call uncertain. This CDR3 has 13 amino acids. Trimming removed 6 bases from V and 2 bases from J, with 10 bases in between. Germline CDR1 reads ENHRY; CDR2 reads SYGVKD. CDR3 amino acids: CAISTLGNYGYTF. The CDR3 nucleotides read TGTGCCATCAGCACCTTGGGGAACTATGGCTACACCTTC.

This clonotype occurred once. V and J are TRBV3-1 and TRBJ1-5, with a weak D call TRBD1 (6 bases). The CDR3 sequence is 15 residues long. V was clipped by 1 base and J by 4 bases, with 11 bases between them. The germline V gene has CDR1 LGHDT and CDR2 YNNKEL (reference sequence). The CDR3 here is CASSQGRQVNQPQHF. CDR3 DNA sequence: TGTGCCAGCAGCCAAGGAAGACAGGTTAATCAGCCCCAGCATTTT. Filled out from reference TRBV3-1 and TRBJ1-5, the complete variable domain reads DTAVSQTPKYLVTQMGNDKSIKCEQNLGHDTMYWYKQDSKKFLKIMFSYNNKELIINETVPNRFSPKSPDKAHLNLHINSLELGDSAVYFCASSQGRQVNQPQHFGDGTRLSIL.

This clonotype was seen a few times. The genes are TRBV7-2 and TRBJ1-6; D unclear. Germline lookup yields CDR1 SGHTA and CDR2 FQGNSA. Trimming removed 5 bases at V and 10 bases at J, with 12 bases between. This CDR3 has 13 residues. The DNA of the CDR3 is TGTGCCAGCAGCAAGCTTAACCTCTCACCCCTCCACTTT. This codes for CASSKLNLSPLHF.

The chain links TRBV7-9 to TRBJ2-1; D call uncertain. This CDR3 comprises 11 residues. Germline assignment: CDR1 SEHNR and CDR2 FQNEAQ (reference sequence). V lost 5 bases, J lost 8 bases, and 7 bases lay in between. This chain's CDR3 is CASSGRDEQFF. DNA for the CDR3: TGTGCCAGCAGCGGACGTGATGAGCAGTTCTTC.

In its sample, this clonotype was seen once. The V call is TRBV7-3, the J call TRBJ2-7; the D gene is possibly TRBD2 (6 bases). Trimming pared 5 bases from V and 5 bases from J, leaving 19 bases between. The CDR3 length is 15 residues. Germline CDR1 SGHTA, CDR2 FQGTGA. CDR3 region: CASSRSALGEDEQYF. The DNA for the CDR3 is TGTGCCAGCAGCCGTAGCGCCTTGGGGGAGGACGAGCAGTACTTC.

This clonotype has just one count. The rearrangement joins TRBV20-1 to TRBJ1-5; 8 bases are shared with TRBD1. The germline gives CDR1 DFQATT, CDR2 SNEGSKA (reference sequence). The length of the CDR3 is 16 residues. Here the CDR3 reads CSASGRQGTSNQPQHF. CDR3 in DNA: TGCAGCGCCTCGGGACGACAGGGGACTAGCAATCAGCCCCAGCATTTT.

The chain couples TRBV7-9 to TRBJ2-3, with 10 bases aligning to TRBD2. The CDR3 runs to 16 residues. V lost 5 bases and J lost 2; bases outside the gene matches: 7. Germline V gene sequence: CDR1 SEHNR, CDR2 FQNEAQ (reference sequence). DNA for the CDR3: TGTGCCAGCAGCCAACCGACTAGCGGGCCCACAGATACGCAGTATTTT. Amino acid sequence: CASSQPTSGPTDTQYF.

The gene calls are TRBV25-1 and TRBJ2-1, with TRBD2 matching over 10 bases. V was clipped by 3 bases and J by 7 bases; unmatched bases: 9. The CDR3 loop spans 16 amino acids. The V gene's germline CDR1 is MGHDK and CDR2 SYGVNS. CDR3 sequence: CASSEVGLARPNEQFF. CDR3 coding DNA: TGTGCCAGCAGTGAGGTGGGACTAGCGAGACCGAATGAGCAGTTCTTC.

This clonotype was detected only a few times. The V and J genes are TRBV7-8 and TRBJ2-7; 7 bases agree with TRBD1. Germline V gene data show CDR1 as SGHVS and CDR2 as FQNEAQ. The CDR3 is 18 amino acids. Trimming cost V 1 base and J 2 bases; bases outside gene matches: 14. The CDR3 loop is CASSLVTADRLNTYEQYF. In DNA, the CDR3 is TGTGCCAGCAGCTTAGTGACCGCGGACAGGTTGAATACCTACGAGCAGTACTTC.

The chain joins TRBV14 to TRBJ2-5; 9 bases are a match to TRBD2. Germline CDR1 is SGHDN and CDR2 is FVKESK. The CDR3 runs 17 residues. V shed 1 base and J 3 bases; nucleotides not matched to a gene: 9. In nucleotides, the CDR3 is TGTGCCAGCAGCCAAGGACTCCTTAGCGGGGGCGAAGAGACCCAGTACTTC. As protein: CASSQGLLSGGEETQYF.

This clonotype was found a few times. The J gene is TRBJ2-5, the V gene TRBV20-1; the D is unclear. V was clipped by 0 bases and J by 4 bases, with 15 bases between them. This CDR3 is built from 15 residues. The germline gives CDR1 DFQATT, CDR2 SNEGSKA (reference sequence). Here the CDR3 DNA reads TGCAGTGCTAGAGAGTCGGCACCGGCCCGAGAGACCCAGTACTTC. This codes for CSARESAPARETQYF.

There are many counts of this clonotype. The gene calls are TRBV30 and TRBJ1-5; 7 bases are a match to TRBD1. The CDR3 consists of 12 residues. The germline V gene encodes CDR1 GTSNPN and CDR2 SVGIG (reference sequence). With 5 bases clipped from V and 4 bases from J, the junction kept 2 bases outside the gene matches. CDR3: CAWEQGNQPQHF. The CDR3 DNA sequence: TGTGCCTGGGAACAGGGGAATCAGCCCCAGCATTTT.

The rearrangement links TRBV7-2 to TRBJ2-3; D gene ambiguous. This CDR3 spans 14 amino acids. V shed 1 base and J shed 0 bases, with 5 bases lying between them. Germline CDR1 SGHTA, CDR2 FQGNSA. The CDR3 sequence: CASSLVASTDTQYF. The CDR3 DNA follows: TGTGCCAGCAGCTTAGTCGCTAGCACAGATACGCAGTATTTT.

This clonotype was detected a few times. The DNA of the CDR3 is TGTGCCAGCAGCTTGCGACTGGCGAACACTGAAGCTTTCTTT. It translates to CASSLRLANTEAFF. The rearrangement links TRBV7-9 to TRBJ1-1; D gene ambiguous. Germline CDR1 SEHNR, CDR2 FQNEAQ (reference sequence). CDR3 length equals 14 residues. V lost 3 bases, J lost 1 base, and 9 bases lay in between.

About this clonotype: The junction and the germline gene differ at one end; a read error may be behind it. This rearrangement joins TRBV7-8 to TRBJ1-2; D remains ambiguous. Germline values: CDR1 SGHVS, CDR2 FQNEAQ. The CDR3 is 17 amino acids. The CDR3 sequence is CASSLRGRGEPTYGYTF. The CDR3 nucleotides read TGCGCCAGCAGCCTGCGAGGGCGAGGAGAGCCAACCTATGGCTACACCTTC.

This chain connects TRBV10-3 to TRBJ2-5; weak D call: TRBD2 (7 bases). The CDR3 covers 18 residues. V lost 0 bases, J lost 4 bases, and 21 bases lay in between. Germline V gives CDR1 ENHRY, CDR2 SYGVKD. The CDR3 protein is CAISESTGAGAGGETQYF. The CDR3 DNA is TGTGCCATCAGTGAGTCGACGGGTGCGGGGGCTGGGGGAGAGACCCAGTACTTC.

In its sample, this clonotype was seen many times. The J gene is TRBJ2-1, the V gene TRBV7-2; no firm D call. V lost 5 bases to trimming and J lost 7 bases, with 6 bases between them. Germline loops: CDR1 SGHTA, CDR2 FQGNSA. The CDR3 contains 11 residues. CDR3 nucleotide sequence: TGTGCCAGCAGCCCCAGGAATGAGCAGTTCTTC. Translated: CASSPRNEQFF.